This T cell receptor (beta chain) stems from a study of T cell responses to AZD1222 COVID-19 vaccine. The repertoire was sequenced with immunoSEQ multiplex PCR; TCRdb's copy has only in-frame clones and lacks some. The sample has approximately 130,000 clones, approximately 85% seen once; the top ten hold 5% to 7%. CDR1 and CDR2 (germline): SGHTA, FQGNSA. CDR3 length: 16 amino acids. Trimming cost V 1 base and J 2 bases; bases outside gene matches: 8. The chain is built from TRBV7-2 and TRBJ2-7, with 7 positions matching TRBD2. Sequences were derived from peripheral blood, sampled 28 days after the second AZD1222 dose. This TCR derives from an adult who received the AZD1222 COVID-19 vaccine. As DNA, the CDR3 is TGTGCCAGCAGCTTAGGAGGGGCGGGGGTTCCCTACGAGCAGTACTTC. Amino acid sequence: CASSLGGAGVPYEQYF.